This T cell receptor beta chain was captured in a study of molecular identifiers for immune sequencing clone quantification. Study context: In replicates, the authors split RNA from roughly 20,000 or 100,000 naive CD8 cells five ways and sequenced four.

General study points: Sharing of a barcode by identical TCR molecules could cause highly expanded clone sizes to be underestimated. The share of molecules held by clones above 20 RNA copies was over 97% in effector cells and under 1% in naive cells.

Sorting defined naive CD8 T cells as CD8+CD4-CCR7+CD45RA+. Using its own MiXCR run on the PCR reads, TCRdb lists one record per CDR3 protein. The sample includes about 67,000 distinct CDR3 sequences, about 17% seen only once; the top ten take approximately 1.4%. This clonotype was seen a handful of times. Its matching antigen is unknown. V dropped 3 bases and J dropped 5; count of bases not matched to a gene: 6. The CDR3 loop spans 15 amino acids. Per germline, CDR1 GTSNPN and CDR2 SVGIG (reference sequence). V and J are TRBV30 and TRBJ2-6, with TRBD1 matching over 8 bases. The clonotype comes from a human donor in good health. Some libraries in this study had Jurkat cell RNA spiked in. Sequencing was done on a sample of naive CD8+ T cells from blood, with Jurkat cell RNA spiked in. Indicated subset: FACS-sorted CD8+CD4-CCR7+CD45RA+ naive T cells. CDR3 in amino acids: CAWRKTGGWANVLTF. The CDR3, as DNA: TGTGCCTGGAGGAAAACAGGGGGTTGGGCCAACGTCCTGACTTTC.